This entry lists 28 T cell receptor beta chains sequenced from one sample in a study of regulatory T cells in long-lasting Graves disease. Documented time point: newly diagnosed GD, antithyroid drugs for less than 3 months. The TCR library was made from RNA that had been extracted from PBMCs in TRIzol. Relying on iRepertoire HTBI primers and Arm-PCR of CDR3 regions, the team built TCR beta libraries. Using its own MiXCR run on the multiplex PCR reads, TCRdb lists one record per CDR3 protein. The table includes hundreds of thousands of distinct CDR3 sequences, roughly a sixth detected once. This sample was also put to use in a study of T cells in Graves' hyperthyroidism and ophthalmopathy.

The starting material was peripheral blood mononuclear cells (PBMCs), obtained at new diagnosis, from a patient treated with antithyroid drugs. These receptors all stem from a man in his forties with Graves disease.

This clonotype was recorded a few times. V is TRBV5-6 and J is TRBJ1-2; weak D call: TRBD1 (5 bases). The CDR3 length is 16 residues. V was trimmed by 0 bases and J by 5 bases, leaving 17 bases between them. CDR1 and CDR2 from the germline V gene are SGHDT and YYEEEE. In DNA form, the CDR3 reads TGTGCCAGCAGCTTGGCGTCGGGGCGTGGGGGATATGGCTACACCTTC. This translates into CASSLASGRGGYGYTF.

This clonotype was picked up many times. The V gene is TRBV20-1, the J gene TRBJ1-1, with D uncertain. In germline, CDR1 is DFQATT, CDR2 SNEGSKA (reference sequence). The CDR3 loop spans 13 amino acids. Trimming took 3 bases from V and 1 from J, leaving 9 bases between them. The CDR3 DNA reads as TGCAGTGCTAGTAGGCAGGCGAACACTGAAGCTTTCTTT. This translates into CSASRQANTEAFF.

Concerning this clonotype: The missing conserved phenylalanine or tryptophan at the end of this CDR3 makes a read error likely. J is TRBJ1-5 and V is TRBV2; the D is unclear. Trimming removed 3 bases at V and 1 base at J, with 10 bases between. The CDR3 extends over 15 amino acids. Germline CDR1 reads SNHLY; CDR2 reads FYNNEI. The CDR3 loop is CASSDVRVSNQPQHL. CDR3 nucleotide sequence: TGTGCCAGCAGTGATGTTCGGGTGAGCAATCAGCCCCAGCATCTT.

This clonotype occurred many times. The chain uses TRBV6-1 and TRBJ2-7, with D unclear. There are 17 residues in the CDR3. In germline, CDR1 is MNHNS, CDR2 SASEGT. V lost 7 bases and J 3 bases, leaving 25 bases between the germline ends. Here the CDR3 reads CASTHRWHKPPNYEQYF. Here the CDR3 DNA reads TGTGCCAGCACCCACCGGTGGCACAAACCCCCAAACTACGAGCAGTACTTC.

At least ten counts were recorded for this clonotype. This chain links TRBV6-1 with TRBJ1-6; TRBD1 matches 8 bases. The germline CDR1 and CDR2 sequences are MNHNS and SASEGT. CDR3 length: 14 residues. J was trimmed by 8 bases and V by 3 bases; bases with no gene match: 3. CDR3 amino acids: CASSEDREYSPLHF. The CDR3 nucleotides read TGTGCCAGCAGTGAGGACAGGGAGTATTCACCCCTCCACTTT.

This clonotype was counted many times. This sequence joins TRBV24-1 and TRBJ2-1, with D unclear. The CDR3 runs 15 residues. Germline lookup yields CDR1 KGHDR and CDR2 SFDVKD. V lost 6 bases to trimming and J lost 3 bases, with 14 bases between them. CDR3 loop: CATSNELDVYNEQFF. In nucleotides, the CDR3 is TGTGCCACCAGTAATGAGTTGGACGTCTACAATGAGCAGTTCTTC.

This clonotype was recorded at least ten times. CDR3 coding DNA: TGCAGTGCTAGAGATCCTACAGTATTTTCTGATACGCAGTATTTT. It is translated as CSARDPTVFSDTQYF. This rearrangement joins TRBV20-1 to TRBJ2-3; D ambiguous. Germline V gene sequence: CDR1 DFQATT, CDR2 SNEGSKA (reference sequence). The CDR3 contains 15 residues. Deletions cut 0 bases from V and 6 bases from J, with 16 bases between.

J is TRBJ1-6 and V is TRBV9; no firm D call. This CDR3 region has 17 residues. With 0 bases removed from V and 0 bases from J, the gap between germline ends came to 10 bases. From germline, CDR1 is SGDLS and CDR2 YYNGEE. This CDR3 is CASSVGPSRSYNSPLHF. In DNA form, the CDR3 reads TGTGCCAGCAGCGTAGGCCCTTCTCGCTCCTATAATTCACCCCTCCACTTT.

This clonotype was counted at least ten times. The chain combines TRBV18 with TRBJ1-2; D gene ambiguous. The CDR3 contains 14 residues. Per the germline V gene, CDR1 is KGHSH and CDR2 is LQKENI. V was shortened by 0 bases and J by 6 bases, with 11 bases between the two germline ends. The CDR3 here is CASSPPGRKDGYTF. The CDR3 DNA reads TGTGCCAGCTCACCACCAGGGAGAAAAGATGGCTACACCTTC.

At least ten counts were recorded for this clonotype. CDR3 protein: CASSWGQDNSPLHF. In DNA form, the CDR3 reads TGTGCCAGCAGTTGGGGACAGGATAATTCACCCCTCCACTTT. The chain is built from TRBV2 and TRBJ1-6, with 8 bases lining up with TRBD1. Germline trimming cut 5 bases from V and 5 bases from J; bases unmatched to any gene: 2. This CDR3 comprises 14 residues. CDR1 is SNHLY, CDR2 FYNNEI, per germline.

The sample holds one count of this clonotype. The chain joins TRBV28 to TRBJ2-5; D perhaps matches TRBD1 (6 bases). There are 15 residues in the CDR3. Germline CDR1 MDHEN, CDR2 SYDVKM. With 5 bases removed from V and 1 base from J, the gap between germline ends came to 14 bases. The CDR3 sequence: CASSPLEQGQETQYF. In DNA, the CDR3 is TGTGCCAGCAGTCCCCTGGAACAGGGCCAAGAGACCCAGTACTTC.

This clonotype was seen a few times. V usage is TRBV29-1 and J usage is TRBJ2-2, with D perhaps TRBD1 or TRBD2 (6 bases each). V was cut by 4 bases and J by 7 bases, with 13 bases left in between. CDR1 and CDR2 from the germline V gene are SQVTM and ANQGSEA. This CDR3 is built from 13 residues. The CDR3 loop is CSVGRGAGGELFF. CDR3 nucleotide sequence: TGCAGCGTTGGTAGGGGGGCTGGCGGGGAGCTGTTTTTT.

The chain uses TRBV19 and TRBJ2-3; the D is unclear. The V and J ends lost 8 bases and 1 base respectively, with 10 bases between them. The length of the CDR3 is 13 residues. Germline CDR1 reads LNHDA; CDR2 reads SQIVND (reference sequence). The CDR3 sequence: CASQRWGTDTQYF. CDR3 bases: TGTGCCAGTCAAAGATGGGGCACAGATACGCAGTATTTT.

This clonotype was observed many times. V usage is TRBV20-1 and J usage is TRBJ1-5; D unclear. V was trimmed by 6 bases and J by 0 bases, leaving 21 bases between them. The CDR3 has 17 residues. The V gene's germline CDR1 is DFQATT and CDR2 SNEGSKA (reference sequence). The DNA of the CDR3 is TGCAGTGCGAGGATAGGGCCCCAGAACTATAGCAATCAGCCCCAGCATTTT. Translated, it gives CSARIGPQNYSNQPQHF.

In this sample, this clonotype turned up a few times. This chain uses TRBV28 with TRBJ1-4; the D is unclear. Between the trimmed V and J ends, which lost 5 bases and 0 bases, there was a span of 4 bases. Germline V gives CDR1 MDHEN, CDR2 SYDVKM. The CDR3 length is 13 residues. The CDR3 loop is CASSTSTNEKLFF. Here the CDR3 DNA reads TGTGCCAGCAGTACTTCAACTAATGAAAAACTGTTTTTT.

Ten or more counts support this clonotype. The V gene is TRBV28, the J gene TRBJ1-1; D perhaps matches TRBD1 (6 bases). Germline values: CDR1 MDHEN, CDR2 SYDVKM. The CDR3 has 12 residues. Trimming pared 6 bases from V and 5 bases from J, leaving 10 bases between. The CDR3 nucleotides read TGTGCCAGCAGGGGGACATCAACTGAAGCTTTCTTT. This sequence encodes CASRGTSTEAFF.

The chain joins TRBV18 to TRBJ1-1; TRBD1 matches 8 bases. J was trimmed by 4 bases and V by 2 bases; bases with no gene match: 9. The CDR3 has 16 residues. CDR1 is KGHSH and CDR2 is LQKENI in the germline V gene. DNA for the CDR3: TGTGCCAGCTCACCAGTAAGGACAGGGATGGGCACTGAAGCTTTCTTT. The encoded protein is CASSPVRTGMGTEAFF.

The gene calls are TRBV15 and TRBJ1-5; D gene ambiguous. Trimming stripped 0 bases from V and 6 bases from J, with 12 bases between. The CDR3 runs 15 residues. The germline V gene has CDR1 LNHNV and CDR2 YYDKDF (reference sequence). The CDR3 reads CATSRDYGNFQPQHF. The CDR3 bases are TGTGCCACCAGCAGAGATTACGGAAATTTTCAGCCCCAGCATTTT.

In this sample, this clonotype turned up a few times. V and J are TRBV4-1 and TRBJ2-7; TRBD2 agrees at 9 bases. CDR1 and CDR2 from the germline V gene are MGHRA and YSYEKL. V lost 4 bases to trimming and J lost 3 bases; unmatched junction nucleotides: 7. This CDR3 has 15 residues. The CDR3 protein is CASSLRISGGYEQYF. The CDR3, as DNA: TGCGCCAGCAGCCTAAGAATTAGCGGGGGCTACGAGCAGTACTTC.

This clonotype was detected many times. The V gene is TRBV5-1, the J gene TRBJ2-3; 12 bases are shared with TRBD2. After removal of 5 bases from V and 2 bases from J, the junction contained 6 bases not matched to a gene. The germline V gene encodes CDR1 SGHRS and CDR2 YFSETQ. The CDR3 covers 16 residues. The CDR3 DNA follows: TGCGCCAGCAGACGACTAGCGGGGGACATCACAGATACGCAGTATTTT. It codes for CASRRLAGDITDTQYF.

This clonotype occurred a few times. The chain joins TRBV5-1 to TRBJ2-3, with 8 bases matching TRBD2. Trimming at V came to 3 bases and at J to 6 bases, leaving 12 bases not matched to a gene. The CDR3 extends over 16 amino acids. Germline V gene sequence: CDR1 SGHRS, CDR2 YFSETQ. The CDR3 protein is CASSYKSGGLDDTQYF. CDR3 in DNA: TGCGCCAGCAGCTACAAAAGCGGGGGCCTCGATGATACGCAGTATTTT.

This clonotype occurred many times. The chain employs TRBV28 and TRBJ2-5, with 9 positions matching TRBD2. This CDR3 comprises 15 residues. Germline V lookup: CDR1 MDHEN, CDR2 SYDVKM. V dropped 5 bases and J dropped 2; count of bases not matched to a gene: 6. CDR3 DNA sequence: TGTGCCAGCAGTGGACTTAGCGGGGGACAAGAGACCCAGTACTTC. It codes for CASSGLSGGQETQYF.

The chain recombines TRBV12-3 or TRBV12-4 with TRBJ1-6; D not certain. V lost 5 bases and J 4 bases, leaving 6 bases between the germline ends. The CDR3 length is 13 residues. The CDR3 here is CASSLAYNSPLHF. The CDR3 DNA sequence: TGTGCCAGCAGTCTCGCTTATAATTCACCCCTCCACTTT.

This clonotype was detected many times. The genes are TRBV20-1 and TRBJ2-2; D gene unclear. V lost 3 bases, J lost 8 bases, and 10 bases lay in between. CDR1 DFQATT and CDR2 SNEGSKA come from the germline V gene (reference sequence). This CDR3 contains 12 residues. CDR3: CSASRAVGELFF. In DNA form, the CDR3 reads TGCAGTGCTAGCCGAGCTGTGGGGGAGCTGTTTTTT.

Only a few counts were recorded for this clonotype. J is TRBJ2-3 and V is TRBV9; tentatively, D is TRBD2 (6 bases). The germline gives CDR1 SGDLS, CDR2 YYNGEE. The V end lost 0 bases, the J end lost 5 bases, and 22 bases lay between the germline ends. The CDR3 length is 18 residues. In nucleotides, the CDR3 is TGTGCCAGCAGCGTAGAGGCCGGGACGGCCAGGGAGGAAGATACGCAGTATTTT. Translating it yields CASSVEAGTAREEDTQYF.

This clonotype was observed many times. V gene TRBV9 combines with J gene TRBJ2-3, with D hard to call. The CDR3 consists of 15 residues. In germline, CDR1 is SGDLS, CDR2 YYNGEE. The V gene lost 0 bases and the J gene lost 0 bases, with 8 bases spanning the gap. This CDR3 reads CASSVERRSTDTQYF. CDR3 bases: TGTGCCAGCAGCGTAGAGCGACGTAGCACAGATACGCAGTATTTT.

The chain links TRBV5-1 to TRBJ1-6; 7 bases match TRBD1. V gave up 0 bases and J gave up 7 bases; unmatched junction bases: 13. The CDR3 loop spans 18 amino acids. Germline V lookup: CDR1 SGHRS, CDR2 YFSETQ. The CDR3 reads CASSLGHWGTAKNSPLHF. The CDR3 DNA sequence: TGCGCCAGCAGCTTGGGACACTGGGGGACAGCGAAGAATTCACCCCTCCACTTT.

This clonotype has a count of ten or more. The V and J genes are TRBV11-2 and TRBJ1-1, with no clear D. Germline V CDR1 and CDR2: SGHAT, FQNNGV. This CDR3 has 13 amino acids. Trimming stripped 1 base from V and 4 bases from J, with 7 bases between. CDR3 nucleotide sequence: TGTGCCAGCAGCTTAGGGGAGTTCACTGAAGCTTTCTTT. It codes for CASSLGEFTEAFF.